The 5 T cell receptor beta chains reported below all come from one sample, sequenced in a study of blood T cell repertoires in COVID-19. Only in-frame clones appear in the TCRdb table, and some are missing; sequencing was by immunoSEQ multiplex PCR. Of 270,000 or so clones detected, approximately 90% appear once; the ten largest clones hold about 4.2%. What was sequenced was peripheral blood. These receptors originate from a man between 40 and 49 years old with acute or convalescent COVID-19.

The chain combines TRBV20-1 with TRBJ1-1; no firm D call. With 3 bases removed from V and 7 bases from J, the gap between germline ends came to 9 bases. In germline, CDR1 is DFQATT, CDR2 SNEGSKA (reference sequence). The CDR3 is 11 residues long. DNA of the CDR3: TGCAGTGCTAGTGGCCCGCGTGAAGCTTTCTTT. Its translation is CSASGPREAFF.

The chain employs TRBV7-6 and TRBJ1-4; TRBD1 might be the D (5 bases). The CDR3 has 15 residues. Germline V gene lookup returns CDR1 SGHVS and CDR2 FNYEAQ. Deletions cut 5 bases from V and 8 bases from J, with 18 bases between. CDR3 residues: CASSPTYQGGEKLFF. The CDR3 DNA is TGTGCCAGCAGCCCAACCTACCAGGGAGGCGAAAAACTGTTTTTT.

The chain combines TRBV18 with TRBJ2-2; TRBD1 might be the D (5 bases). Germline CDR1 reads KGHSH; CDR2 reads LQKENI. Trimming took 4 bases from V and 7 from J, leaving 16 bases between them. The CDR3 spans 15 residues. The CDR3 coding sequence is TGTGCCAGCTCACTGCAGGGTGGAACAAGCGGGGAGCTGTTTTTT. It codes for CASSLQGGTSGELFF.

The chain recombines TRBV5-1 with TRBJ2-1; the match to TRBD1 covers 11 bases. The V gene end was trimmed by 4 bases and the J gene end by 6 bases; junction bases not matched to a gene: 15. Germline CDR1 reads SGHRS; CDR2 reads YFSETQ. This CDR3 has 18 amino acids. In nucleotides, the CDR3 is TGCGCCAGCAGCCCTCTCACCGGGACAGGGGGTTATGGCAATGAGCAGTTCTTC. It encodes CASSPLTGTGGYGNEQFF.

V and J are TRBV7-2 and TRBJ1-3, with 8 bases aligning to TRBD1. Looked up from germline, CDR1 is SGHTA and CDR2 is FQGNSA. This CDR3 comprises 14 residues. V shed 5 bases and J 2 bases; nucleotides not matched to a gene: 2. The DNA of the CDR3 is TGTGCCAGCAGCCAGACAGGGGCTGGAAACACCATATATTTT. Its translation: CASSQTGAGNTIYF.